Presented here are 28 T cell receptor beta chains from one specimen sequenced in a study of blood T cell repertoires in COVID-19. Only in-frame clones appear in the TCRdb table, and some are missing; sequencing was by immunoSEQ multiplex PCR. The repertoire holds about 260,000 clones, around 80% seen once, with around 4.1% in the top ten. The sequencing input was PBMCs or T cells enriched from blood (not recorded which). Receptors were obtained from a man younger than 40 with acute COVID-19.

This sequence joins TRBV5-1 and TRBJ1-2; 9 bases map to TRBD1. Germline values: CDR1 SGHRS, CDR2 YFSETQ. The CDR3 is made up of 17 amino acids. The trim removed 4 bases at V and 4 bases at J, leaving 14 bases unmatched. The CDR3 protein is CASSPAGQGKLAYGYTF. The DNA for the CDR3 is TGCGCCAGCAGCCCAGCGGGACAGGGAAAGTTGGCCTATGGCTACACCTTC.

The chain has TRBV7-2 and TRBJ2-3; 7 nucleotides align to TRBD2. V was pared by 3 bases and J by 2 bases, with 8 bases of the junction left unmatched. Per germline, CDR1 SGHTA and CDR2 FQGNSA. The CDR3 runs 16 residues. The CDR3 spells CASSFPGGNPTDTQYF. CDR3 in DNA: TGTGCCAGCAGCTTCCCGGGAGGCAACCCCACAGATACGCAGTATTTT.

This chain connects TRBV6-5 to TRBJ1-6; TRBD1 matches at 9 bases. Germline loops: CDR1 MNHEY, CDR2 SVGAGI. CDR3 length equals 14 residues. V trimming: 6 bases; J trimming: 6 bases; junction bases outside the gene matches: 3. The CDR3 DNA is TGTGCCAGCAGCCTGGACAGGGGTAATTCACCCCTCCACTTT. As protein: CASSLDRGNSPLHF.

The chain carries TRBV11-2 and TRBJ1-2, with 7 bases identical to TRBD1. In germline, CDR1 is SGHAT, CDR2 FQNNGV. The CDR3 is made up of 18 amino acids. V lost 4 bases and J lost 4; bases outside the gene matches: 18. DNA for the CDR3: TGTGCCAGCAGCTCGCTAGAGGGGGCTTCATTCAACCCCTATGGCTACACCTTC. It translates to CASSSLEGASFNPYGYTF.

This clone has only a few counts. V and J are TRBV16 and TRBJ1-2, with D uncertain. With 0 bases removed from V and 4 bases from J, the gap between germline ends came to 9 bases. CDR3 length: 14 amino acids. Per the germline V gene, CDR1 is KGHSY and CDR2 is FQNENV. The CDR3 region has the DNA TGTGCCAGCAGCCAATCCCGGGGAGGCTATGGCTACACCTTC. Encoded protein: CASSQSRGGYGYTF.

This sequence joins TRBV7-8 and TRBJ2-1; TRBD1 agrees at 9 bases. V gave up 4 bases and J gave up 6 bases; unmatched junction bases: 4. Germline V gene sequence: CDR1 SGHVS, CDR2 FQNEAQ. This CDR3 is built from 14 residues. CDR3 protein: CASSWTGVGNEQFF. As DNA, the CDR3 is TGTGCCAGCAGCTGGACAGGGGTTGGCAATGAGCAGTTCTTC.

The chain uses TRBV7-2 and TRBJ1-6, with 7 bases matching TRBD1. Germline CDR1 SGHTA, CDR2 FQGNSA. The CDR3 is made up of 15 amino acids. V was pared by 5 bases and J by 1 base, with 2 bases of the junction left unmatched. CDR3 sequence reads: CASSPTGSYNSPLHF. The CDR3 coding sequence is TGTGCCAGCAGCCCGACAGGGTCCTATAATTCACCCCTCCACTTT.

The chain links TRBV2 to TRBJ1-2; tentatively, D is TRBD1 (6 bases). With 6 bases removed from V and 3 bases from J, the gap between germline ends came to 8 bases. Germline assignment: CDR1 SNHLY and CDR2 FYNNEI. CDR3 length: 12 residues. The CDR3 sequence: CASRGTYYGYTF. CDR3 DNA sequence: TGTGCCAGCAGGGGGACATACTATGGCTACACCTTC.

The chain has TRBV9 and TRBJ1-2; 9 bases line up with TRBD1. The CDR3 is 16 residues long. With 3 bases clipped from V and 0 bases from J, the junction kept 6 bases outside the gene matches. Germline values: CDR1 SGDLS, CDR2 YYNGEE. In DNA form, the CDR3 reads TGTGCCAGCAGCGGAGGGACAGGGCCAGCTAACTATGGCTACACCTTC. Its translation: CASSGGTGPANYGYTF.

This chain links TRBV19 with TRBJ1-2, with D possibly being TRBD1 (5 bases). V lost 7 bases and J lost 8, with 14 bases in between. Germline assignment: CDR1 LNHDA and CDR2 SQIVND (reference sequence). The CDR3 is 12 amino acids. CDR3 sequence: CASKGRVGGYTF. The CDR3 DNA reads TGTGCCAGTAAAGGCAGGGTTGGGGGCTACACCTTC.

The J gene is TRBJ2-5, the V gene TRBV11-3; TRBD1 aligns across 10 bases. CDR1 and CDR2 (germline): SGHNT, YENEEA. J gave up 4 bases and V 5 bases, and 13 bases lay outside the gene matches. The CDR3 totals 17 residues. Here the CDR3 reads CASSEHKRDRGGETQYF. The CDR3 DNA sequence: TGTGCCAGCAGCGAGCACAAAAGGGACAGGGGCGGAGAGACCCAGTACTTC.

The CDR3 DNA is TGTGCCAGCAGTTATTACTCTGGAAACACCATATATTTT. Its protein is CASSYYSGNTIYF. V usage is TRBV12-3 or TRBV12-4 and J usage is TRBJ1-3; unclear D gene. The length of the CDR3 is 13 residues. With 4 bases removed from V and 0 bases from J, the gap between germline ends came to 4 bases.

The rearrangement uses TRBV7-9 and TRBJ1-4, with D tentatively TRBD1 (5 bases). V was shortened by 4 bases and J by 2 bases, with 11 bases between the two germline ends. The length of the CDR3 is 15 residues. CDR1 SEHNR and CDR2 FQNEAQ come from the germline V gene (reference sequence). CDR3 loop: CASSSGGGTNEKLFF. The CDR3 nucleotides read TGTGCCAGCAGCTCAGGCGGGGGGACTAATGAAAAACTGTTTTTT.

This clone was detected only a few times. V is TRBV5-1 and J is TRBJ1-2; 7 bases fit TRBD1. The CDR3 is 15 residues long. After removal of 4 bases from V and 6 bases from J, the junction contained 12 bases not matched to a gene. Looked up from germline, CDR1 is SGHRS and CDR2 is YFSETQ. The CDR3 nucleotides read TGCGCCAGCAGCCCTGTAGTAAGGGGGCAGGATGGCTACACCTTC. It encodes CASSPVVRGQDGYTF.

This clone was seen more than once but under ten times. CDR3 coding DNA: TGTGCCTGGAGTACTAGCGGCAAAGAGACCCAGTACTTC. Its translation: CAWSTSGKETQYF. This chain connects TRBV30 to TRBJ2-5; 8 bases are a match to TRBD2. Trimming took 2 bases from V and 3 from J; bases not matched to a gene: 2. The CDR3 runs to 13 residues. In germline, CDR1 is GTSNPN, CDR2 SVGIG (reference sequence).

CDR3 in amino acids: CASRGLGGNTEAFF. CDR3 sequence (DNA): TGTGCCAGCAGAGGATTAGGGGGAAACACTGAAGCTTTCTTT. The chain couples TRBV6-5 to TRBJ1-1, with a tentative D call TRBD1 (6 bases). The CDR3 has 14 residues. Germline assignment: CDR1 MNHEY and CDR2 SVGAGI. V lost 6 bases and J lost 2, with 13 bases in between.

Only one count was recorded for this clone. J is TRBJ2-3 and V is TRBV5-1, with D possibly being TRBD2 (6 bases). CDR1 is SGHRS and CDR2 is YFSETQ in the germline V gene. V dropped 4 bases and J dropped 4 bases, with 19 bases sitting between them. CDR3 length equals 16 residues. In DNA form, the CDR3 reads TGCGCCAGCAGCCCCCTCCCCCGGGGGACGTCAGATACGCAGTATTTT. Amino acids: CASSPLPRGTSDTQYF.

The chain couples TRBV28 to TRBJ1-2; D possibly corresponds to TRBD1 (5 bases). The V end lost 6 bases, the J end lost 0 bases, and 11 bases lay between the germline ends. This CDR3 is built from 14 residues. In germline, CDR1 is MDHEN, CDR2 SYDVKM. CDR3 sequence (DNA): TGTGCCAGCAGGGGGAGGGGAGCTAACTATGGCTACACCTTC. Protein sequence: CASRGRGANYGYTF.

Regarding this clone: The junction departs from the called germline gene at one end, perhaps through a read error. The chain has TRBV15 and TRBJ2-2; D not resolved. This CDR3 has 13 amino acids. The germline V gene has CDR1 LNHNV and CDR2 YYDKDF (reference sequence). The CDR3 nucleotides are TGTGCCACCAGCAGAGCACCTTCGGAGCTTCTCTTATTT. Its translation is CATSRAPSELLLF.

DNA for the CDR3: TGTGCCAGCAGTTTTTCGACAGGGCCCGGGGAGCTGTTTTTT. It codes for CASSFSTGPGELFF. This sequence joins TRBV6-6 and TRBJ2-2; 7 nucleotides agree with TRBD1. CDR3 length equals 14 residues. With V trimmed by 4 bases and J by 6 bases, 5 bases remained unmatched. Germline V CDR1 and CDR2: MNHNY, SVGAGI (reference sequence).

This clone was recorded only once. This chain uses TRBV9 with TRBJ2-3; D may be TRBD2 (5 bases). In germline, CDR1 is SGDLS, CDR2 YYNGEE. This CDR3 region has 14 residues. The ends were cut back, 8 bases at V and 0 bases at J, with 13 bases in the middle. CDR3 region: CASTPGGSTDTQYF. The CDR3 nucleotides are TGTGCCAGTACCCCGGGCGGGAGCACAGATACGCAGTATTTT.

CDR3 sequence reads: CASSLWGTSGGNEQFF. The CDR3, as DNA: TGTGCCAGCAGCTTATGGGGGACTAGCGGAGGCAATGAGCAGTTCTTC. The chain employs TRBV7-3 and TRBJ2-1; 11 bases are shared with TRBD2. The CDR3 totals 16 residues. The V and J ends lost 2 bases and 6 bases, in that order; junction bases with no gene match: 6. Per the germline V gene, CDR1 is SGHTA and CDR2 is FQGTGA.

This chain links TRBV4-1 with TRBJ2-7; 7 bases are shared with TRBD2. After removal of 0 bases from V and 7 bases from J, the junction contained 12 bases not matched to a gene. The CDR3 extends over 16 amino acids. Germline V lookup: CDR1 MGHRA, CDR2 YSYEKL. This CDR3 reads CASSQEGREKGWEQYV. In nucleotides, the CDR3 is TGCGCCAGCAGCCAAGAGGGGCGGGAGAAAGGTTGGGAGCAGTACGTC.

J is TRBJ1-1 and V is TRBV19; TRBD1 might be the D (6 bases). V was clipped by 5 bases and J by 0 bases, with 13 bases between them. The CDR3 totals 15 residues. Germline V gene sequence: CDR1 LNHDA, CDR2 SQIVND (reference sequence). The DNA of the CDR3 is TGTGCCAGTAGTGTGACAGGAGAAATGAACACTGAAGCTTTCTTT. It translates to CASSVTGEMNTEAFF.

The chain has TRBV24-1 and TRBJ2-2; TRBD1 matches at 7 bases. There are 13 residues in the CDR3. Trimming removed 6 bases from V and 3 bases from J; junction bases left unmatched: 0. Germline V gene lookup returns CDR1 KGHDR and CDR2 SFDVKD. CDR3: CATSTGDTGELFF. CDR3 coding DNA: TGTGCCACCAGTACAGGGGACACCGGGGAGCTGTTTTTT.

CDR3 residues: CSVLGGTSGRDAAQYF. CDR3 bases: TGCAGCGTTTTGGGGGGGACTAGCGGGAGGGATGCGGCCCAGTACTTC. The chain links TRBV29-1 to TRBJ2-5, with TRBD2 identical over 16 bases. The CDR3 spans 16 residues. After removal of 5 bases from V and 9 bases from J, the junction contained 12 bases not matched to a gene. Germline CDR1 is SQVTM and CDR2 is ANQGSEA.

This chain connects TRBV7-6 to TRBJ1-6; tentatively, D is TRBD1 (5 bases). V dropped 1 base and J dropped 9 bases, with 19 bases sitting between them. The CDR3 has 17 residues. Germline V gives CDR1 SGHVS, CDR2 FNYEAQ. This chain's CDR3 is CASSLVASAGTSSPLHF. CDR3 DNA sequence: TGTGCCAGCAGCTTAGTTGCGTCGGCCGGGACTAGTTCACCCCTCCACTTT.

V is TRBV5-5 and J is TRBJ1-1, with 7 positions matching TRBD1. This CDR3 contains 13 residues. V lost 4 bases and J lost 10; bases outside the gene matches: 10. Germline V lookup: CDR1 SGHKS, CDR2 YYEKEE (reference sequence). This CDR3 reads CASSPLTGERAFF. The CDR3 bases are TGTGCCAGCAGCCCGCTAACAGGGGAGAGAGCTTTCTTT.